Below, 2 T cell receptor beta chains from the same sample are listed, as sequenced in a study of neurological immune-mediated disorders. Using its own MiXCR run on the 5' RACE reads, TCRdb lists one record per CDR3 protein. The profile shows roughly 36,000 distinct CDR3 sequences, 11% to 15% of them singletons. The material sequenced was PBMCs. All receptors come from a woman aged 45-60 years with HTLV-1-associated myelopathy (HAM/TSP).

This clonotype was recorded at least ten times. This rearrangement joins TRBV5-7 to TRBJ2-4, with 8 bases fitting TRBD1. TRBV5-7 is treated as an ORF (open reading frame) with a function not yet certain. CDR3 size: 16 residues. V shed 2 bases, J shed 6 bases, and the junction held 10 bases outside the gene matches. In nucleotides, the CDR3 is TGTGCCAGCAGCTTCGGACAGGGAAAAACCTTAAACATTCAGTACTTC. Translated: CASSFGQGKTLNIQYF.

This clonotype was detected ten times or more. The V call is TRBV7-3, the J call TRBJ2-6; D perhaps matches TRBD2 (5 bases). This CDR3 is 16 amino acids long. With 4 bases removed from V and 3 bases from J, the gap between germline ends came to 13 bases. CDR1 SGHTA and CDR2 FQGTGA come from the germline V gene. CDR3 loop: CASSSGGRIGANVLTF. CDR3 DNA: TGTGCCAGCAGCTCAGGAGGACGGATTGGGGCCAACGTCCTGACTTTC.